The source of this T cell receptor (beta chain) is a study of post-analysis software for immune sequencing data. Study-wide results and limits: Relative to controls, patients had about five TRBV segments at higher frequency, with TRBV5-6, TRBV5-1 and TRBV20-1 among these. Those with multiple sclerosis, the patient group, showed significantly lower normalized Chao1 diversity than controls. Under the F measure, samples that were prepared in one batch clustered strongly together.

The length of the CDR3 is 12 residues. Looked up from germline, CDR1 is DFQATT and CDR2 is SNEGSKA (reference sequence). V dropped 1 base and J dropped 8 bases, with 8 bases sitting between them. As regards this clonotype: Its antigen is unknown.

TCR beta libraries were prepared from cDNA with unique molecular identifiers. Some 500,000 cDNA molecules were obtained per 1 to 10 million input T cells. Each CDR3 protein is one row after TCRdb ran MiXCR on the PCR reads. This table has 750,000 to 900,000 distinct CDR3 sequences, about 45% appearing once. Sequencing input: blood. The chain uses TRBV20-1 and TRBJ1-4; D uncertain. This TCR came from a girl aged 5-17 years with multiple sclerosis. CDR3 nucleotide sequence: TGCAGTGCTAGAGGGGCCGCGGAAAAACTGTTTTTT. Its translation: CSARGAAEKLFF.